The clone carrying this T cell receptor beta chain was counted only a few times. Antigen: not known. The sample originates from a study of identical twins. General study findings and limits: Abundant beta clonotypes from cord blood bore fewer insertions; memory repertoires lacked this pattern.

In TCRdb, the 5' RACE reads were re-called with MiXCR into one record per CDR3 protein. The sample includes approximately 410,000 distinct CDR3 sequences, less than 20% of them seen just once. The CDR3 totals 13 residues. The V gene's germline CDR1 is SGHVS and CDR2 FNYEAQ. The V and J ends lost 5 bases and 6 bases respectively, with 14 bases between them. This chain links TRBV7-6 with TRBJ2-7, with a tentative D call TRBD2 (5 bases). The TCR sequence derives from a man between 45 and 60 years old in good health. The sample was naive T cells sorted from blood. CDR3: CASSDAGVSEQYF. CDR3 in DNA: TGTGCCAGCAGCGACGCGGGCGTATCCGAGCAGTACTTC.